This T cell receptor (beta chain) was profiled in a study of cytomegalovirus exposure and HLA in healthy donors. Study-wide results and caveats: Highly shared variants forming one cluster were likely a sequencing artifact. In a later analysis, a missense DCLRE1C variant was linked to TCR beta V- and J-gene trimming.

The PCR ran on 60 Vbeta and 13 Jbeta primers. Assay: immunoSEQ multiplex PCR; the TCRdb copy retains only in-frame clones and omits some. This sample yields 100,000 to 150,000 clones, of which 83% are seen a single time; roughly 3.7% belongs to the top ten. Only one count was recorded for this clone. As yet, its antigen is unknown. Trimming removed 2 bases from V and 5 bases from J; junction bases left unmatched: 3. This CDR3 has 14 residues. In germline, CDR1 is SGDLS, CDR2 YYNGEE. The sequencing sample was made of PBMCs. The rearrangement joins TRBV9 to TRBJ2-1; 8 bases agree with TRBD1. This receptor was taken from a woman in her 40s in good health and CMV-seropositive. The CDR3 region is CASSVTGAHNEQFF. The CDR3 DNA sequence: TGTGCCAGCAGCGTGACAGGGGCCCACAATGAGCAGTTCTTC.